This TCR beta chain was obtained from a study of CD8 T cells in Susac syndrome. Study-wide results and limits: An acknowledgment was made by the study that its TCR sequencing and HLA analysis involved relatively few individuals.

RNA amounts of roughly 0.45 to 1 ug underwent reverse transcription with random hexamers. The method of amplification for TCR beta CDR3 was immunoSEQ multiplex PCR, covering 54 Vbeta and 13 Jbeta. Each CDR3 protein is one row after TCRdb ran MiXCR on the immunoSEQ multiplex PCR reads. Found here are hundreds of thousands of distinct CDR3 sequences, around 85% of them singletons; the top ten hold about 0.12%. Per the germline V gene, CDR1 is LGHNA and CDR2 is YNFKEQ. The CDR3 length is 14 residues. With 3 bases removed from V and 7 bases from J, the gap between germline ends came to 15 bases. In regard to this clonotype: No antigen is known for it.

The T cells that were sequenced for TCR beta were CD8+ and CD4+ cells from blood. The multiple sclerosis controls consisted of treatment-naive patients with relapsing-remitting disease, either stable or active. The source of this sequence is a human donor with multiple sclerosis. The rearrangement links TRBV4-2 to TRBJ1-1, with TRBD1 as a possible D gene (5 bases). Sequencing was done on a sample of CD8+ T cells from PBMCs. The CDR3 DNA is TGTGCCAGCAGCCATGCGGGACGGGACCATGAAGCTTTCTTT. It is translated as CASSHAGRDHEAFF.